These 26 T cell receptor beta chains share one sample of origin, sequenced in a study of beta chain features in type 1 diabetes. All of the isolated RNA was reverse transcribed, so expressed TCRB transcripts were sequenced. Only in-frame clones appear in the TCRdb table, and some are missing; sequencing was by immunoSEQ multiplex PCR. The repertoire holds approximately 300,000 clones, with about 10% as singletons. The source material was naive CD4+ T cells from blood. These receptor sequences come from a woman aged 25-40 years in good health.

This clone has more than one count but fewer than ten. This sequence joins TRBV7-2 and TRBJ1-5; no reliable D call. This CDR3 has 13 residues. V lost 5 bases to trimming and J lost 4 bases, with 9 bases between them. Germline V lookup: CDR1 SGHTA, CDR2 FQGNSA. CDR3 sequence reads: CASSIRGNQPQHF. In nucleotides, the CDR3 is TGTGCCAGCAGCATACGAGGGAATCAGCCCCAGCATTTT.

A few counts support this clone. The chain links TRBV7-2 to TRBJ2-3, with TRBD2 as a possible D gene (6 bases). Trimming shortened V by 5 bases and J by 4 bases, and 13 bases separated the two germline ends. The CDR3 spans 14 residues. Germline-derived CDR1 and CDR2 are SGHTA and FQGNSA. In DNA, the CDR3 is TGTGCCAGCAGCAAAGGCGGGGCGTCAGATACGCAGTATTTT. This sequence encodes CASSKGGASDTQYF.

A note on this clone: Additional DNA sequences in this sample encode the identical CDR3. The chain has TRBV4-2 and TRBJ2-5; 11 nucleotides agree with TRBD2. The V gene's germline CDR1 is LGHNA and CDR2 YNFKEQ. J was trimmed by 1 base and V by 3 bases; bases with no gene match: 1. The CDR3 spans 15 residues. The CDR3 sequence: CASSQGTSGQETQYF. Here the CDR3 DNA reads TGTGCCAGCAGCCAGGGGACTAGCGGCCAAGAGACCCAGTACTTC.

This clone turned up a few times. This rearrangement joins TRBV5-6 to TRBJ1-5; D is possibly TRBD1 (5 bases). The V gene's germline CDR1 is SGHDT and CDR2 YYEEEE. V gave up 3 bases and J gave up 2 bases, with 6 bases separating them. The CDR3 consists of 13 residues. The CDR3 region is CASSWGGNQPQHF. The CDR3 DNA reads as TGTGCCAGCAGCTGGGGGGGCAATCAGCCCCAGCATTTT.

The table lists this clone with a few counts. The chain carries TRBV19 and TRBJ2-1; 11 bases agree with TRBD2. CDR3 length: 15 residues. From germline, CDR1 is LNHDA and CDR2 SQIVND (reference sequence). The V gene end was trimmed by 4 bases and the J gene end by 4 bases; junction bases not matched to a gene: 3. In DNA form, the CDR3 reads TGTGCCAGTAGTACCGGGACTAGCGGATACAATGAGCAGTTCTTC. This encodes CASSTGTSGYNEQFF.

In this sample, this clone turned up a few times. The chain carries TRBV7-3 and TRBJ1-1, with D possibly matching TRBD1 (5 bases). This CDR3 region has 13 residues. Per the germline V gene, CDR1 is SGHTA and CDR2 is FQGTGA. Trimming took 2 bases from V and 6 from J, leaving 10 bases between them. CDR3 bases: TGTGCCAGCAGCTTACTGAGCAGGGCTGAAGCTTTCTTT. Amino acid sequence: CASSLLSRAEAFF.

The V call is TRBV6-5, the J call TRBJ2-1; TRBD1 matches 7 bases. CDR1 and CDR2 (germline): MNHEY, SVGAGI. There are 15 residues in the CDR3. Unmatched junction bases numbered 0, after V lost 0 bases and J lost 1 base. In DNA form, the CDR3 reads TGTGCCAGCAGTTACTCGACAGGGTCCTACAATGAGCAGTTCTTC. Translation gives CASSYSTGSYNEQFF.

The chain recombines TRBV4-2 with TRBJ2-2; 7 nucleotides align to TRBD2. V lost 3 bases and J lost 7; bases outside the gene matches: 11. The CDR3 length is 16 residues. CDR1 is LGHNA, CDR2 YNFKEQ, per germline. CDR3: CASSQGTTGMGGELFF. CDR3 nucleotide sequence: TGTGCCAGCAGCCAGGGGACTACGGGGATGGGCGGGGAGCTGTTTTTT.

This clone appeared a few times. The genes are TRBV4-2 and TRBJ2-7, with D hard to call. Germline lookup yields CDR1 LGHNA and CDR2 YNFKEQ. Between the trimmed V and J ends, which lost 0 bases and 1 base, there was a span of 7 bases. This CDR3 region has 14 residues. CDR3 bases: TGTGCCAGCAGCCAAGAGTTCCTTTCCTACGAGCAGTACTTC. Its protein is CASSQEFLSYEQYF.

With regard to this clone: Other DNA sequences of this sample code for an identical CDR3. The V call is TRBV18, the J call TRBJ1-5; D is uncertain. V was cut by 2 bases and J by 7 bases, with 12 bases left in between. Per the germline V gene, CDR1 is KGHSH and CDR2 is LQKENI. There are 14 residues in the CDR3. DNA of the CDR3: TGTGCCAGCTCACCAGTCGAGGGTCGCCAGCCCCAGCATTTT. Amino acids: CASSPVEGRQPQHF.

This clone was observed a few times. The J gene is TRBJ2-7, the V gene TRBV7-3; 9 nucleotides align to TRBD1. J gave up 5 bases and V 0 bases, and 5 bases lay outside the gene matches. The germline CDR1 and CDR2 sequences are SGHTA and FQGTGA. The CDR3 contains 15 residues. The CDR3 sequence: CASSLTGTGLDEQYF. DNA of the CDR3: TGTGCCAGCAGCTTAACCGGGACAGGGCTAGACGAGCAGTACTTC. Complete variable domain (other parts from reference TRBV7-3 and TRBJ2-7): GAGVSQTPSNKVTEKGKYVELRCDPISGHTALYWYRQSLGQGPEFLIYFQGTGAADDSGLPNDRFFAVRPEGSVSTLKIQRTERGDSAVYLCASSLTGTGLDEQYFGPGTRLTVT.

V usage is TRBV5-1 and J usage is TRBJ2-3, with TRBD1 matching 9 bases. The V segment lost 5 bases and the J segment 4 bases; nucleotides outside the gene matches: 5. This CDR3 region has 14 residues. The V gene's germline CDR1 is SGHRS and CDR2 YFSETQ. The CDR3 DNA follows: TGCGCCAGCAGAGGGACAGGGAGGCCAGATACGCAGTATTTT. Protein: CASRGTGRPDTQYF.

This clone was detected a few times. The chain carries TRBV7-3 and TRBJ2-7; 8 bases align to TRBD2. V lost 1 base and J lost 5; bases outside the gene matches: 4. The CDR3 has 14 residues. Germline V gene sequence: CDR1 SGHTA, CDR2 FQGTGA. The CDR3: CASSLSLAGHEQYF. CDR3 bases: TGTGCCAGCAGCTTAAGTCTAGCGGGCCACGAGCAGTACTTC.

This clone was seen a few times. The chain uses TRBV29-1 and TRBJ2-3; D remains unclear. Germline V gene lookup returns CDR1 SQVTM and CDR2 ANQGSEA. V was cut by 4 bases and J by 1 base, with 15 bases left in between. The CDR3 covers 15 residues. The CDR3 protein is CSVVLTGKGTDTQYF. CDR3 nucleotides: TGCAGCGTTGTCTTGACGGGTAAAGGCACAGATACGCAGTATTTT.

This clone was seen a handful of times. This sequence joins TRBV19 and TRBJ2-1; 15 nucleotides agree with TRBD2. V lost 10 bases to trimming and J lost 6 bases; unmatched junction nucleotides: 16. This CDR3 spans 18 amino acids. From germline, CDR1 is LNHDA and CDR2 SQIVND (reference sequence). The DNA for the CDR3 is TGTGCCACCTCCGATCCGCGGACTAGCGGGAGGGCGCGCAATGAGCAGTTCTTC. Its protein product is CATSDPRTSGRARNEQFF.

V usage is TRBV7-3 and J usage is TRBJ2-5, with TRBD2 identical over 7 bases. J gave up 5 bases and V 5 bases, and 11 bases lay outside the gene matches. Germline CDR1 SGHTA, CDR2 FQGTGA. The CDR3 is 15 amino acids. The CDR3 protein is CASSLAGTIGETQYF. In DNA, the CDR3 is TGTGCCAGCAGCCTTGCCGGGACTATAGGGGAGACCCAGTACTTC.

The J gene is TRBJ2-5, the V gene TRBV11-2; 10 bases map to TRBD2. Trimming removed 5 bases from V and 4 bases from J; junction bases left unmatched: 16. Germline values: CDR1 SGHAT, CDR2 FQNNGV. CDR3 length equals 18 residues. The CDR3 DNA reads as TGTGCCAGCAGCCTAGGGGGAGGGCCTAGCGGGAGCAGAGAGACCCAGTACTTC. Its protein product is CASSLGGGPSGSRETQYF. The complete variable domain, with remaining parts taken from reference TRBV11-2 and TRBJ2-5, reads EAGVAQSPRYKIIEKRQSVAFWCNPISGHATLYWYQQILGQGPKLLIQFQNNGVVDDSQLPKDRFSAERLKGVDSTLKIQPAKLEDSAVYLCASSLGGGPSGSRETQYFGPGTRLLVL.

Written as DNA, the CDR3 is TGTGCCAGCAGCACCGGGGGGAAGAACACTGAAGCTTTCTTT. Translated, it gives CASSTGGKNTEAFF. The chain recombines TRBV28 with TRBJ1-1; TRBD1 might be the D (5 bases). The CDR3 contains 14 residues. Trimming shortened V by 6 bases and J by 1 base, and 12 bases separated the two germline ends. Germline lookup yields CDR1 MDHEN and CDR2 SYDVKM. Complete variable domain (other parts from reference TRBV28 and TRBJ1-1): DVKVTQSSRYLVKRTGEKVFLECVQDMDHENMFWYRQDPGLGLRLIYFSYDVKMKEKGDIPEGYSVSREKKERFSLILESASTNQTSMYLCASSTGGKNTEAFFGQGTRLTVV.

A few counts support this clone. The genes are TRBV7-9 and TRBJ2-6, with TRBD2 as a possible D gene (7 bases). The CDR3 loop spans 17 amino acids. The V gene's germline CDR1 is SEHNR and CDR2 FQNEAQ (reference sequence). V was shortened by 5 bases and J by 0 bases, with 14 bases between the two germline ends. In DNA, the CDR3 is TGTGCCAGCAGCCCCCGGGGGGCATACTCTGGGGCCAACGTCCTGACTTTC. This codes for CASSPRGAYSGANVLTF.

The chain recombines TRBV18 with TRBJ2-2; possible D gene TRBD2, 5 bases. Trimming took 3 bases from V and 2 from J, leaving 10 bases between them. CDR1 and CDR2 (germline): KGHSH, LQKENI. The CDR3 extends over 15 amino acids. The CDR3 DNA reads as TGTGCCAGCTCACCCTTAGCGTATAACACCGGGGAGCTGTTTTTT. Amino acids: CASSPLAYNTGELFF.

This chain links TRBV5-5 with TRBJ2-7; 12 positions match TRBD2. J lost 5 bases, V lost 0 bases, and 6 bases had no gene match. The germline CDR1 and CDR2 sequences are SGHKS and YYEKEE (reference sequence). The length of the CDR3 is 16 residues. The CDR3 sequence is CASSLGTTSGSDEQYF. DNA for the CDR3: TGTGCCAGCAGCTTGGGGACGACTAGCGGGAGCGACGAGCAGTACTTC.

This clone was recorded at least ten times. V usage is TRBV29-1 and J usage is TRBJ2-3; no firm D call. The CDR3 totals 13 residues. CDR1 is SQVTM, CDR2 ANQGSEA, per germline. Deletions cut 7 bases from V and 1 base from J, with 12 bases between. CDR3 bases: TGCAGCGCGGAGCACTCAGGCACAGATACGCAGTATTTT. It is translated as CSAEHSGTDTQYF.

The genes are TRBV28 and TRBJ2-6; 7 positions agree with TRBD1. In germline, CDR1 is MDHEN, CDR2 SYDVKM. There are 17 residues in the CDR3. The V segment lost 2 bases and the J segment 0 bases; nucleotides outside the gene matches: 4. CDR3 coding DNA: TGTGCCAGCAGTTTACGGGACAGCCACTCTGGGGCCAACGTCCTGACTTTC. Its translation: CASSLRDSHSGANVLTF.

This chain connects TRBV27 to TRBJ2-7; TRBD1 aligns across 7 bases. CDR1 and CDR2 from the germline V gene are MNHEY and SMNVEV (reference sequence). With 3 bases clipped from V and 3 bases from J, the junction kept 5 bases outside the gene matches. This CDR3 comprises 14 residues. DNA for the CDR3: TGTGCCAGCAGTTTTCGTGGACAGGACTACGAGCAGTACTTC. Translation: CASSFRGQDYEQYF.

This clone has a handful of counts. CDR3 sequence reads: CSVVAGDGTDTQYF. CDR3 sequence (DNA): TGCAGCGTTGTAGCGGGAGATGGCACAGATACGCAGTATTTT. The chain combines TRBV29-1 with TRBJ2-3; TRBD2 aligns across 9 bases. Trimming took 4 bases from V and 1 from J; bases not matched to a gene: 3. This CDR3 comprises 14 residues. The germline V gene encodes CDR1 SQVTM and CDR2 ANQGSEA.

V is TRBV30 and J is TRBJ2-2; 8 bases line up with TRBD2. The trim removed 2 bases at V and 5 bases at J, leaving 19 bases unmatched. CDR3 length: 19 residues. The germline V gene has CDR1 GTSNPN and CDR2 SVGIG (reference sequence). The CDR3 here is CAWSSPIWREERDTGELFF. In DNA, the CDR3 is TGTGCCTGGAGTTCCCCCATTTGGCGGGAGGAACGGGATACCGGGGAGCTGTTTTTT.